Below, 27 T cell receptor beta chains from the same sample are listed, as sequenced in a study of T-cell reconstitution after alpha-beta-depleted transplantation in children. TCRbeta library construction was performed incorporating unique molecular identifiers. TCRdb itself ran the PCR reads through MiXCR, one entry per CDR3 protein. The sample records a few hundred thousand distinct CDR3 sequences, 10% to 15% being singletons. The sample here was PBMCs, mostly from graft donor cells, taken 360 days after TCRalphabeta/CD19-depleted stem cell transplant. The receptors stem from a male patient under 18 who had a stem cell transplant for acute myeloid leukemia, so the T cells may come from the graft donor.

This clonotype appeared a few times. CDR3 loop: CASSPPRASSGANVLTF. CDR3 sequence (DNA): TGTGCCAGCTCACCACCGAGGGCTAGCTCTGGGGCCAACGTCCTGACTTTC. This rearrangement joins TRBV18 to TRBJ2-6, with D possibly TRBD2 on 5 matching bases. V was pared by 0 bases and J by 0 bases, with 9 bases between. Germline-derived CDR1 and CDR2 are KGHSH and LQKENI. This CDR3 has 17 amino acids. Complete variable domain (other parts from reference TRBV18 and TRBJ2-6): NAGVMQNPRHLVRRRGQEARLRCSPMKGHSHVYWYRQLPEEGLKFMVYLQKENIIDESGMPKERFSAEFPKEGPSILRIQQVVRGDSAAYFCASSPPRASSGANVLTFGAGSRLTVL.

This clonotype was picked up many times. This sequence joins TRBV11-2 and TRBJ2-6; possibly TRBD1 or TRBD2 for D (6 bases each). CDR1 is SGHAT and CDR2 is FQNNGV in the germline V gene. The CDR3 extends over 17 amino acids. V dropped 3 bases and J dropped 0 bases, with 12 bases sitting between them. CDR3 DNA: TGTGCCAGCAGCTTCATTGGGGGGCCCTCTGGGGCCAACGTCCTGACTTTC. This codes for CASSFIGGPSGANVLTF.

This sequence joins TRBV5-1 and TRBJ2-7; D possibly uses TRBD1 or TRBD2 (6 bases each). This CDR3 is 15 amino acids long. Germline CDR1 and CDR2: SGHRS and YFSETQ. V lost 3 bases and J 2 bases, leaving 15 bases between the germline ends. The CDR3 sequence: CASSSQGPGAYEQYF. CDR3 in DNA: TGCGCCAGCAGCTCTCAGGGGCCGGGGGCCTACGAGCAGTACTTC.

This clonotype has ten or more counts. This chain connects TRBV5-1 to TRBJ2-7; D call uncertain. V gave up 4 bases and J gave up 7 bases, with 21 bases separating them. Germline V gives CDR1 SGHRS, CDR2 YFSETQ. This CDR3 comprises 15 residues. DNA for the CDR3: TGCGCCAGCAGCGCGACTGGGATGGGATTTTGGGAGCAGTACTTC. Its translation is CASSATGMGFWEQYF.

The chain couples TRBV7-2 to TRBJ2-5; 7 nucleotides line up with TRBD1. V trimming: 5 bases; J trimming: 4 bases; junction bases outside the gene matches: 13. Per the germline V gene, CDR1 is SGHTA and CDR2 is FQGNSA. The CDR3 consists of 16 residues. In DNA form, the CDR3 reads TGTGCCAGCAGCCCGAAACCAGACAGGGTTCGAGAGACCCAGTACTTC. It yields the protein CASSPKPDRVRETQYF.

The sample holds many counts of this clonotype. The chain employs TRBV10-2 and TRBJ1-1; D perhaps matches TRBD1 (5 bases). Germline CDR1 and CDR2: WSHSY and SAAADI. This CDR3 contains 13 residues. Trimming pared 0 bases from V and 11 bases from J, leaving 13 bases between. The CDR3 reads CASSESLGLHAFF. The CDR3, as DNA: TGCGCCAGCAGTGAGTCGTTGGGACTTCACGCTTTCTTT.

The CDR3 loop is CASRALTLTYEQYF. The CDR3 region has the DNA TGTGCCAGCAGGGCGTTGACGCTTACCTACGAGCAGTACTTC. The chain uses TRBV27 and TRBJ2-7, with D hard to call. V was cut by 6 bases and J by 2 bases, with 14 bases left in between. Germline V CDR1 and CDR2: MNHEY, SMNVEV (reference sequence). This CDR3 is 14 amino acids long.

This clonotype turned up a few times. This chain connects TRBV29-1 to TRBJ2-5; a weak D match, TRBD2 (5 bases). Germline V gene data show CDR1 as SQVTM and CDR2 as ANQGSEA. The V gene lost 4 bases and the J gene lost 0 bases, with 15 bases spanning the gap. The CDR3 is 15 residues long. The DNA for the CDR3 is TGCAGCGTTGTCCGACGAGGGTTGTACCAAGAGACCCAGTACTTC. It yields the protein CSVVRRGLYQETQYF.

This chain joins TRBV20-1 and TRBJ2-5; the D is unclear. Germline lookup yields CDR1 DFQATT and CDR2 SNEGSKA (reference sequence). The CDR3 is made up of 12 amino acids. The CDR3 spells CAGVWSQETQYF. DNA of the CDR3: TGCGCTGGGGTGTGGTCCCAAGAGACCCAGTACTTC.

This clonotype is labeled as medium-sized. CDR3 in DNA: TGCAGTGCTAGACTTAGGGCAGAGACCCAGTACTTC. Protein sequence: CSARLRAETQYF. V usage is TRBV20-1 and J usage is TRBJ2-5; no clear D gene. In germline, CDR1 is DFQATT, CDR2 SNEGSKA (reference sequence). The CDR3 contains 12 residues. Trimming stripped 2 bases from V and 4 bases from J, with 8 bases between.

The rearrangement links TRBV7-6 to TRBJ2-7; 9 bases fit TRBD2. CDR1 SGHVS and CDR2 FNYEAQ come from the germline V gene. The CDR3 totals 15 residues. V was pared by 5 bases and J by 7 bases, with 12 bases of the junction left unmatched. The DNA for the CDR3 is TGTGCCAGCAGCCCCCGGGGTAGCGGGAGCGGGGAGCAGTACTTC. Translating gives CASSPRGSGSGEQYF.

The chain combines TRBV5-1 with TRBJ2-1; 8 bases are a match to TRBD2. Germline values: CDR1 SGHRS, CDR2 YFSETQ. The CDR3 contains 16 residues. Unmatched junction bases numbered 6, after V lost 1 base and J lost 3 bases. The CDR3 sequence: CASSLLGSGNYNEQFF. The CDR3 DNA reads as TGCGCCAGCAGCTTGTTAGGTAGCGGGAACTACAATGAGCAGTTCTTC.

This clonotype was detected only a few times. This sequence joins TRBV7-9 and TRBJ2-5; D ambiguous. Germline loops: CDR1 SEHNR, CDR2 FQNEAQ (reference sequence). The CDR3 runs to 13 residues. The V gene lost 0 bases and the J gene lost 3 bases, with 5 bases spanning the gap. The CDR3, as DNA: TGTGCCAGCAGCTTAGCGGCAGAAGAGACCCAGTACTTC. It is translated as CASSLAAEETQYF.

This clonotype occurred a few times. This chain links TRBV3-1 with TRBJ2-4, with no clear D. V was cut by 3 bases and J by 0 bases, with 6 bases left in between. Per the germline V gene, CDR1 is LGHDT and CDR2 is YNNKEL (reference sequence). The CDR3 has 14 amino acids. Here the CDR3 reads CASSQTVAKNIQYF. As DNA, the CDR3 is TGTGCCAGCAGCCAGACGGTAGCCAAAAACATTCAGTACTTC.

A few counts support this clonotype. The chain couples TRBV12-3 or TRBV12-4 to TRBJ2-7, with no clear D. The CDR3 has 17 residues. V was cut by 5 bases and J by 4 bases, with 24 bases left in between. The CDR3 bases are TGTGCCAGCAGTCCAGAAGGTCTTGCGCCTGCGATATACGAGCAGTACTTC. This sequence encodes CASSPEGLAPAIYEQYF.

The rearrangement joins TRBV5-1 to TRBJ2-3, with 8 bases aligning to TRBD2. J gave up 5 bases and V 4 bases, and 12 bases lay outside the gene matches. Germline CDR1 and CDR2: SGHRS and YFSETQ. The CDR3 consists of 16 residues. CDR3 residues: CASSPKVGSGRDTQYF. Here the CDR3 DNA reads TGCGCCAGCAGCCCCAAAGTTGGAAGCGGGAGAGATACGCAGTATTTT.

The gene calls are TRBV7-2 and TRBJ2-3; D is possibly TRBD2 (5 bases). This CDR3 is built from 15 residues. Looked up from germline, CDR1 is SGHTA and CDR2 is FQGNSA. V lost 6 bases and J lost 3, with 16 bases in between. The CDR3 is CASREAEIYTDTQYF. In DNA form, the CDR3 reads TGTGCCAGCAGGGAGGCAGAAATATATACAGATACGCAGTATTTT.

The chain couples TRBV29-1 to TRBJ1-2; D may be TRBD1 (6 bases). The germline V gene encodes CDR1 SQVTM and CDR2 ANQGSEA. Trimming pared 6 bases from V and 4 bases from J, leaving 12 bases between. The CDR3 runs to 12 residues. CDR3 DNA: TGCAGCGTCCCCGGGACACCCTATGGCTACACCTTC. It specifies CSVPGTPYGYTF.

This clonotype was counted between two and nine times. The J gene is TRBJ2-1, the V gene TRBV25-1, with D maybe TRBD2 (6 bases). CDR3 length equals 15 residues. Between the trimmed V and J ends, which lost 7 bases and 3 bases, there was a span of 16 bases. Germline V gene lookup returns CDR1 MGHDK and CDR2 SYGVNS. The CDR3 nucleotides are TGTGCCAGCACCTCAACCGGGGGTTTCTACAATGAGCAGTTCTTC. This gives the protein CASTSTGGFYNEQFF.

This clonotype appeared a few times. The rearrangement joins TRBV18 to TRBJ2-5; possibly TRBD1 for D (6 bases). The CDR3 extends over 15 amino acids. From germline, CDR1 is KGHSH and CDR2 LQKENI. V was cut by 1 base and J by 9 bases, with 18 bases left in between. CDR3 bases: TGTGCCAGCTCACCACTTGCACAGGGCCCCGGGGCCCAGTACTTC. Translated, it gives CASSPLAQGPGAQYF.

The rearrangement joins TRBV25-1 to TRBJ2-1, with TRBD2 matching over 9 bases. This CDR3 contains 16 residues. The junction had 14 bases not matched to a gene; V was cut back by 6 bases and J by 8 bases. CDR1 and CDR2 (germline): MGHDK, SYGVNS. DNA of the CDR3: TGTGCCAGCAGGCCTGGTGCTAGCGGGATAAGGTATGAGCAGTTCTTC. This translates into CASRPGASGIRYEQFF.

The rearrangement links TRBV12-3 or TRBV12-4 to TRBJ1-1; D unresolved. The CDR3 length is 15 residues. Trimming pared 6 bases from V and 0 bases from J, leaving 14 bases between. CDR3 region: CASRRDELLNTEAFF. The CDR3 coding sequence is TGTGCCAGCAGACGAGACGAACTCTTGAACACTGAAGCTTTCTTT.

This clonotype has at least ten counts. The gene calls are TRBV6-5 and TRBJ2-1; possible D gene TRBD1, 6 bases. CDR1 is MNHEY, CDR2 SVGAGI, per germline. Trimming left V 0 bases short and J 5 bases short, with 20 bases between. The CDR3 loop spans 18 amino acids. CDR3: CASSYSKRLGAVDNEQFF. The DNA of the CDR3 is TGTGCCAGCAGTTACTCAAAACGGCTGGGGGCTGTGGACAATGAGCAGTTCTTC.

Comment on this clonotype: A single base separates this from a much larger clone, so it may be a read error. Written as DNA, the CDR3 is TGTGCCAGCAGTTTATGGATCGGCGCCGGGGACAATGAGCTGTTCTTC. It encodes CASSLWIGAGDNELFF. The gene calls are TRBV28 and TRBJ2-1; TRBD1 might be the D (6 bases). There are 16 residues in the CDR3. Germline CDR1 is MDHEN and CDR2 is SYDVKM.

V is TRBV4-2 and J is TRBJ2-1, with a weak D call TRBD2 (6 bases). Trimming stripped 2 bases from V and 6 bases from J, with 23 bases between. The V gene's germline CDR1 is LGHNA and CDR2 YNFKEQ. The CDR3 covers 18 residues. The DNA of the CDR3 is TGTGCCAGCAGCCAACCCACCGGGGGTCTTGAGTACATCAATGAGCAGTTCTTC. It encodes CASSQPTGGLEYINEQFF.

This clonotype was observed at least ten times. The chain couples TRBV28 to TRBJ2-7; 8 positions agree with TRBD1. Germline lookup yields CDR1 MDHEN and CDR2 SYDVKM. This CDR3 has 15 amino acids. J gave up 2 bases and V 4 bases, and 7 bases lay outside the gene matches. As DNA, the CDR3 is TGTGCCAGCAGTTCCCCTCAGGGGGCTACCTACGAGCAGTACTTC. Protein sequence: CASSSPQGATYEQYF.

This clonotype was counted between two and nine times. The rearrangement uses TRBV7-2 and TRBJ2-2, with D possibly matching TRBD2 (6 bases). This CDR3 contains 15 residues. Trimming stripped 3 bases from V and 6 bases from J, with 14 bases between. CDR1 is SGHTA and CDR2 is FQGNSA in the germline V gene. This chain's CDR3 is CASSFSEGRSGELFF. The CDR3 DNA reads as TGTGCCAGCAGCTTTTCGGAGGGCCGGTCCGGGGAGCTGTTTTTT. Full variable domain (outside the CDR3, taken from reference TRBV7-2 and TRBJ2-2): GAGVSQSPSNKVTEKGKDVELRCDPISGHTALYWYRQSLGQGLEFLIYFQGNSAPDKSGLPSDRFSAERTGGSVSTLTIQRTQQEDSAVYLCASSFSEGRSGELFFGEGSRLTVL.